The 3 T cell receptor beta chains reported below all come from one sample, sequenced in a study of cytomegalovirus exposure and HLA in healthy donors. The primer mix had 60 Vbeta and 13 Jbeta primers. Repertoires were generated with immunoSEQ multiplex PCR, while TCRdb's copy carries only in-frame clones and drops some. The sample contains about 140,000 clones, approximately 82% of which appear only once. The sample was PBMCs. The receptors were gathered from a woman aged 40-49 years in good health and CMV-seronegative.

This clone was seen a single time. This sequence joins TRBV5-8 and TRBJ2-1, with D possibly matching TRBD1 (6 bases). This CDR3 has 13 amino acids. Germline V lookup: CDR1 SGHTS, CDR2 YDEGEE. V was shortened by 4 bases and J by 9 bases, with 14 bases between the two germline ends. The CDR3 loop is CASSGYRVGEQFF. CDR3 sequence (DNA): TGTGCCAGCAGCGGTTACAGGGTCGGTGAGCAGTTCTTC.

The rearrangement joins TRBV5-6 to TRBJ2-5, with 8 bases aligning to TRBD1. The CDR3 covers 16 residues. Per the germline V gene, CDR1 is SGHDT and CDR2 is YYEEEE. J lost 2 bases, V lost 2 bases, and 8 bases had no gene match. The CDR3 region has the DNA TGTGCCAGCAGCTTCCCGACAGGGGCAGGGCAAGAGACCCAGTACTTC. Encoded protein: CASSFPTGAGQETQYF.

This clone was seen more than once but under ten times. J is TRBJ1-2 and V is TRBV5-4; 10 bases are a match to TRBD1. CDR3 length: 15 residues. Germline-derived CDR1 and CDR2 are SGHNT and YYREEE (reference sequence). Unmatched junction bases numbered 11, after V lost 5 bases and J lost 7 bases. CDR3 protein: CASRAIGQGDGGYTF. CDR3 DNA: TGTGCCAGCAGAGCAATCGGACAGGGGGACGGTGGCTACACCTTC.